This T cell receptor (beta chain) was captured in a study of cytomegalovirus exposure and HLA in healthy donors. About the research overall: Early release data held around 80 million unique TCRs from HLA-typed donors.

PCR involved 60 Vbeta and 13 Jbeta primers. The data were produced by immunoSEQ multiplex PCR, yet TCRdb's version contains in-frame clones alone and is incomplete. The sample has 120,000 or so clones, 70% to 80% seen once. Per germline, CDR1 SGHKS and CDR2 YYEKEE (reference sequence). The CDR3 length is 16 residues. Trimming left V 2 bases short and J 0 bases short, with 15 bases between. The receptor comes from a man between 50 and 59 years old in good health and CMV-seropositive. V is TRBV5-5 and J is TRBJ2-7, with TRBD1 as a possible D gene (6 bases). Source material: PBMCs. The CDR3 loop reads CASSFAITGSSYEQYF. DNA of the CDR3: TGTGCCAGCAGCTTTGCCATTACAGGGAGCTCCTACGAGCAGTACTTC. The complete variable domain, with remaining parts taken from reference TRBV5-5 and TRBJ2-7, reads DAGVTQSPTHLIKTRGQQVTLRCSPISGHKSVSWYQQVLGQGPQFIFQYYEKEERGRGNFPDRFSARQFPNYSSELNVNALLLGDSALYLCASSFAITGSSYEQYFGPGTRLTVT.